Each of the 20 T cell receptor beta chains below was sequenced from the same sample in a study of T cells in Graves' hyperthyroidism and ophthalmopathy. Researchers amplified the TCR beta CDR3 regions from RNA transcripts. Researchers ran a first-round RT-PCR on the TCR CDR3 using the HTBI primer set. TCRdb ran MiXCR on the multiplex PCR reads and lists one entry per CDR3 protein. The sample carries 560,000 or so distinct CDR3 sequences, just under 20% recorded once. Source material: blood. The receptors were gathered from a man in his forties or fifties with Graves' ophthalmopathy.

Ten or more counts support this clonotype. The chain links TRBV7-2 to TRBJ2-3, with D perhaps matching TRBD2 (6 bases). The CDR3 totals 13 residues. Germline V lookup: CDR1 SGHTA, CDR2 FQGNSA. Trimming took off 5 bases at V and 11 bases at J, with 17 bases between the two ends. The CDR3 reads CASSDGTPPWQYF. The CDR3 region has the DNA TGTGCCAGCAGCGATGGGACTCCCCCGTGGCAGTATTTT.

This clonotype occurred a few times. This sequence joins TRBV6-1 and TRBJ2-7; D gene ambiguous. Germline loops: CDR1 MNHNS, CDR2 SASEGT. V dropped 7 bases and J dropped 3 bases, with 7 bases sitting between them. The CDR3 has 11 amino acids. The CDR3 here is CASKRSYEQYF. The CDR3 DNA reads TGTGCCAGCAAAAGAAGCTACGAGCAGTACTTC.

This clonotype appeared a few times. The chain joins TRBV12-3 or TRBV12-4 to TRBJ2-1; 13 nucleotides line up with TRBD2. The CDR3 is made up of 18 amino acids. The ends lost 3 bases at V and 7 bases at J; junction bases unmatched: 12. CDR3 residues: CASSFTSGRARITNEQFF. CDR3 bases: TGTGCCAGCAGTTTTACTAGCGGGAGGGCCAGGATAACGAATGAGCAGTTCTTC.

The chain couples TRBV19 to TRBJ2-3, with D possibly being TRBD1 or TRBD2 (5 bases each). The CDR3 has 17 amino acids. CDR1 is LNHDA and CDR2 is SQIVND in the germline V gene (reference sequence). The V gene lost 3 bases and the J gene lost 0 bases, with 16 bases spanning the gap. Here the CDR3 reads CASSIDSTGTSTDTQYF. The CDR3 DNA reads TGTGCCAGTAGTATCGATAGTACGGGGACCAGCACAGATACGCAGTATTTT.

This clonotype was observed many times. The CDR3 region has the DNA TGTGCCAGCAGTTCCTTAACTAGCGCCTCCTACAATGAGCAGTTCTTC. Translation: CASSSLTSASYNEQFF. V and J are TRBV28 and TRBJ2-1; TRBD2 matches at 7 bases. The CDR3 spans 16 residues. V lost 4 bases to trimming and J lost 0 bases; unmatched junction nucleotides: 6. Germline values: CDR1 MDHEN, CDR2 SYDVKM. The whole variable domain, filled in from reference TRBV28 and TRBJ2-1, reads DVKVTQSSRYLVKRTGEKVFLECVQDMDHENMFWYRQDPGLGLRLIYFSYDVKMKEKGDIPEGYSVSREKKERFSLILESASTNQTSMYLCASSSLTSASYNEQFFGPGTRLTVL.

This clonotype has ten or more counts. J is TRBJ1-5 and V is TRBV2, with TRBD1 identical over 9 bases. In germline, CDR1 is SNHLY, CDR2 FYNNEI. The CDR3 is 15 amino acids. Trimming cost V 3 bases and J 7 bases; bases outside gene matches: 7. The chain's CDR3 is CASSEDRGYEQPQHF. The CDR3 nucleotides read TGTGCCAGCAGTGAGGACAGGGGATATGAACAGCCCCAGCATTTT.

This clonotype was detected ten times or more. The chain uses TRBV28 and TRBJ2-2, with 9 bases identical to TRBD1. Germline assignment: CDR1 MDHEN and CDR2 SYDVKM. The CDR3 contains 15 residues. J was trimmed by 4 bases and V by 7 bases; bases with no gene match: 7. CDR3 DNA: TGTGCCAGCACGCTTGGGACAGGGTCCACCGGGGAGCTGTTTTTT. The encoded protein is CASTLGTGSTGELFF.

The V and J genes are TRBV9 and TRBJ2-1; TRBD2 matches at 8 bases. Unmatched junction bases numbered 11, after V lost 4 bases and J lost 2 bases. The germline V gene encodes CDR1 SGDLS and CDR2 YYNGEE. The CDR3 length is 17 residues. The chain's CDR3 is CASSPGGAGVPYNEQFF. In DNA, the CDR3 is TGTGCCAGCAGCCCGGGTGGAGCGGGAGTCCCCTACAATGAGCAGTTCTTC.

The chain has TRBV13 and TRBJ1-2; D call uncertain. This CDR3 is built from 13 residues. Trimming pared 1 base from V and 3 bases from J, leaving 6 bases between. Germline V gene data show CDR1 as PRHDT and CDR2 as FYEKMQ (reference sequence). Here the CDR3 DNA reads TGTGCCAGCAGCTTAGAGGGCCACTATGGCTACACCTTC. Protein: CASSLEGHYGYTF.

Worth noting for this clonotype: A much larger clone is a single base away; this may be a read error. The chain joins TRBV28 to TRBJ2-2, with D hard to call. Per germline, CDR1 MDHEN and CDR2 SYDVKM. The V end was cut by 3 bases, the J end by 4 bases, with 15 bases between. The CDR3 covers 16 residues. This CDR3 reads CASSFIIQIGTGELFF. CDR3 nucleotide sequence: TGTGCCAGCAGTTTCATAATACAGATAGGCACCGGGGAGCTGTTTTTT.

This clonotype came up many times. The CDR3 DNA is TGTGCCAGCAGCGACTATAGCAATCAGCCCCAGCATTTT. Its translation: CASSDYSNQPQHF. This chain uses TRBV28 with TRBJ1-5, with D unresolved. Germline V gene lookup returns CDR1 MDHEN and CDR2 SYDVKM. This CDR3 has 13 residues. V lost 6 bases and J lost 0, with 6 bases in between.

On this clonotype itself: A read error may produce the germline difference seen at one junction end. This chain uses TRBV2 with TRBJ1-2; D ambiguous. The CDR3 sequence is 14 residues long. Germline V CDR1 and CDR2: SNHLY, FYNNEI. As DNA, the CDR3 is TGTGCCAGCATTGAACACCCCTTTAACTATGGCTACACCTTC. Amino acids: CASIEHPFNYGYTF.

Regarding this clonotype: This may be a read error, as it is one base from a much larger clone. The V gene is TRBV27, the J gene TRBJ2-1; 13 positions match TRBD2. The CDR3 totals 14 residues. CDR1 and CDR2 (germline): MNHEY, SMNVEV (reference sequence). The CDR3 coding sequence is TGTGCCAGCAGAGGGACTAGCGGGATTAGCGAGCAGCTCTTC. The encoded protein is CASRGTSGISEQLF.

In regard to this clonotype: A read error is possible here, since a much larger clone lies one base away. This chain uses TRBV14 with TRBJ2-5; TRBD2 matches at 13 bases. The junction had 13 bases not matched to a gene; V was cut back by 2 bases and J by 7 bases. This CDR3 has 18 residues. CDR1 SGHDN and CDR2 FVKESK come from the germline V gene. The CDR3 nucleotides read TGTGCCAGCAGCCAACGACTGTCGACTAGCGGGAGGAGGGGGACCCAGTACTTC. Translation gives CASSQRLSTSGRRGTQYF.

In this sample, this clonotype turned up many times. The chain is built from TRBV7-3 and TRBJ2-3, with 10 nucleotides matching TRBD2. Losses at the gene ends were 8 bases for V and 6 bases for J; bases not matched to a gene: 11. The V gene's germline CDR1 is SGHTA and CDR2 FQGTGA. CDR3 length equals 15 residues. CDR3 in amino acids: CASRAPGLASDTQYF. As DNA, the CDR3 is TGTGCCAGCCGCGCCCCGGGACTAGCGTCGGATACGCAGTATTTT.

In DNA form, the CDR3 reads TGCAGCGTTGCGCAGGGGGCACACGAGCAGTACTTC. It encodes CSVAQGAHEQYF. The chain joins TRBV29-1 to TRBJ2-7; 8 bases align to TRBD1. The V and J ends lost 4 bases and 5 bases, in that order; junction bases with no gene match: 4. The CDR3 totals 12 residues. CDR1 is SQVTM and CDR2 is ANQGSEA in the germline V gene.

The chain employs TRBV18 and TRBJ2-4, with 12 bases fitting TRBD1. CDR1 and CDR2 from the germline V gene are KGHSH and LQKENI. Trimming took 4 bases from V and 1 from J; bases not matched to a gene: 14. The CDR3 is 20 amino acids. CDR3 in DNA: TGTGCCAGCTCACTCCCCCCCTGGGACAGGGGGCCATGGGCCAAAAACATTCAGTACTTC. Amino acids: CASSLPPWDRGPWAKNIQYF.

A note on this clonotype: A much bigger clone sits one base away, suggesting this may be a read error. The chain links TRBV25-1 to TRBJ2-5, with no clear D. The CDR3 consists of 15 residues. The V gene lost 4 bases and the J gene lost 4 bases, with 16 bases spanning the gap. CDR1 is MGHDK, CDR2 SYGVNS, per germline. In DNA form, the CDR3 reads TGTGCCAGCAGTGCCTCGACATCCCGGAGAGAGACCCAGTACTTC. Residues: CASSASTSRRETQYF.

This clonotype was recorded at least ten times. The V call is TRBV18, the J call TRBJ2-2; unclear D gene. V gave up 0 bases and J gave up 3 bases, with 11 bases separating them. From germline, CDR1 is KGHSH and CDR2 LQKENI. CDR3 size: 16 residues. The CDR3 DNA reads TGTGCCAGCTCACCACCGTCGGAGTGGGACACCGGGGAGCTGTTTTTT. This encodes CASSPPSEWDTGELFF.

V gene TRBV5-6 combines with J gene TRBJ2-1, with D possibly TRBD2 on 6 matching bases. Germline assignment: CDR1 SGHDT and CDR2 YYEEEE. CDR3 length: 13 residues. Trimming removed 2 bases from V and 7 bases from J, with 10 bases in between. In DNA, the CDR3 is TGTGCCAGCAGCTTCTGGGGGGTTAATGAGCAGTTCTTC. It translates to CASSFWGVNEQFF.